One and the same sample provided the 32 T cell receptor beta chains below, sequenced in a study of blood T cell repertoires in COVID-19 (dated by TCRdb to between 2020 and 2021). Preparation of the library involved the immunoSEQ multiplex PCR assay. The immuneACCESS repertoire file appears here via TCRdb, limited to in-frame rearrangements. These files lack a portion of the clones; in checked studies, under half of the deficit traces to unresolved V genes, and the cause of the others is not known. The sample includes tens of thousands of clones, with approximately 92% observed a single time. The ten largest make up around 14% of the sample. Specimen: peripheral blood. These receptors came from a human donor with active COVID-19. The donor label of this sample is uncertain.

The chain couples TRBV11-2 to TRBJ2-5; maybe TRBD2 (5 bases). The CDR3 is 15 residues long. The V and J ends lost 2 bases and 9 bases respectively, with 19 bases between them. CDR1 SGHAT and CDR2 FQNNGV come from the germline V gene. CDR3 coding DNA: TGTGCCAGCAGCTTACCAGCGGCCCCCGTCCGGGCCCAGTACTTC. Translation gives CASSLPAAPVRAQYF. The complete variable domain, with remaining parts taken from reference TRBV11-2 and TRBJ2-5, reads EAGVAQSPRYKIIEKRQSVAFWCNPISGHATLYWYQQILGQGPKLLIQFQNNGVVDDSQLPKDRFSAERLKGVDSTLKIQPAKLEDSAVYLCASSLPAAPVRAQYFGPGTRLLVL.

CDR3 loop: CASSLQIKSTDTQYF. For the CDR3, the DNA is TGTGCCAGCAGCCTACAGATTAAGAGCACAGATACGCAGTATTTT. This chain links TRBV9 with TRBJ2-3; D unresolved. V was shortened by 4 bases and J by 0 bases, with 12 bases between the two germline ends. Germline V CDR1 and CDR2: SGDLS, YYNGEE. The CDR3 runs to 15 residues.

The chain is built from TRBV7-3 and TRBJ2-3, with 7 bases lining up with TRBD2. V lost 5 bases, J lost 4 bases, and 6 bases stayed unmatched. The CDR3 totals 14 residues. Germline V gene lookup returns CDR1 SGHTA and CDR2 FQGTGA. In nucleotides, the CDR3 is TGTGCCAGCAGCCGTGGACTAGATGCAGATACGCAGTATTTT. Amino acid sequence: CASSRGLDADTQYF.

V is TRBV27 and J is TRBJ1-6; 9 bases match TRBD1. J gave up 9 bases and V 2 bases, and 8 bases lay outside the gene matches. The CDR3 spans 16 residues. Looked up from germline, CDR1 is MNHEY and CDR2 is SMNVEV (reference sequence). The CDR3 DNA reads TGTGCCAGCAGTTTACTTCCCGGGACAGGGCCTTCACCCCTCCACTTT. This sequence encodes CASSLLPGTGPSPLHF.

The genes are TRBV10-3 and TRBJ1-1, with TRBD1 matching over 11 bases. CDR1 is ENHRY and CDR2 is SYGVKD in the germline V gene. The CDR3 contains 14 residues. V gave up 8 bases and J gave up 0 bases; unmatched junction bases: 2. The CDR3 DNA is TGTGCCATCGGGGACAGGGGGGTGAACACTGAAGCTTTCTTT. Translating it yields CAIGDRGVNTEAFF.

This chain joins TRBV19 and TRBJ1-6, with 7 bases that match TRBD1. There are 16 residues in the CDR3. V was pared by 5 bases and J by 6 bases, with 10 bases of the junction left unmatched. Germline values: CDR1 LNHDA, CDR2 SQIVND (reference sequence). CDR3 amino acids: CASSHPGQGVNSPLHF. The DNA of the CDR3 is TGTGCCAGTAGTCATCCGGGGCAGGGGGTTAATTCACCCCTCCACTTT.

The chain carries TRBV24-1 and TRBJ1-5, with 8 nucleotides matching TRBD1. Trimming at V came to 3 bases and at J to 6 bases, leaving 6 bases not matched to a gene. CDR1 and CDR2 (germline): KGHDR, SFDVKD. The length of the CDR3 is 15 residues. CDR3 protein: CATSDTRGQGQPQHF. The CDR3 DNA reads as TGTGCCACCAGTGATACCAGGGGGCAGGGTCAGCCCCAGCATTTT.

This chain uses TRBV11-2 with TRBJ2-5, with D possibly TRBD2 on 6 matching bases. Between the trimmed V and J ends, which lost 2 bases and 4 bases, there was a span of 14 bases. Germline assignment: CDR1 SGHAT and CDR2 FQNNGV. This CDR3 has 15 amino acids. CDR3 sequence (DNA): TGTGCCAGCAGCTTAATAGCGGAGCTACCAGAGACCCAGTACTTC. It translates to CASSLIAELPETQYF. The full variable domain, in which reference TRBV11-2 and TRBJ2-5 provide the parts outside the CDR3, is EAGVAQSPRYKIIEKRQSVAFWCNPISGHATLYWYQQILGQGPKLLIQFQNNGVVDDSQLPKDRFSAERLKGVDSTLKIQPAKLEDSAVYLCASSLIAELPETQYFGPGTRLLVL.

The genes are TRBV9 and TRBJ2-1, with 9 positions matching TRBD2. The CDR3 runs to 15 residues. Germline V gene sequence: CDR1 SGDLS, CDR2 YYNGEE. V was clipped by 2 bases and J by 3 bases; unmatched bases: 3. CDR3: CASSVGLAYYNEQFF. The CDR3, as DNA: TGTGCCAGCAGCGTCGGACTAGCGTACTACAATGAGCAGTTCTTC.

This clone was detected only once. The V and J genes are TRBV6-5 and TRBJ2-1; D might be TRBD1 (5 bases). Germline lookup yields CDR1 MNHEY and CDR2 SVGAGI. The CDR3 covers 14 residues. The V gene lost 2 bases and the J gene lost 8 bases, with 13 bases spanning the gap. CDR3 in DNA: TGTGCCAGCAGTTACCAGGGCCCAGCCTATGAGCAGTTCTTC. Translation: CASSYQGPAYEQFF.

This clone was observed a single time. The gene calls are TRBV5-4 and TRBJ2-1, with 11 bases aligning to TRBD1. V lost 0 bases and J lost 7; bases outside the gene matches: 6. CDR3 length: 16 residues. Germline values: CDR1 SGHNT, CDR2 YYREEE (reference sequence). This CDR3 reads CASSLVRGQGANEQFF. In nucleotides, the CDR3 is TGTGCCAGCAGCTTGGTGAGAGGACAGGGGGCTAATGAGCAGTTCTTC.

The count of this clone is one. The genes are TRBV9 and TRBJ1-3; D gene uncertain. The CDR3 sequence is 15 residues long. Looked up from germline, CDR1 is SGDLS and CDR2 is YYNGEE. V lost 4 bases and J lost 4, with 15 bases in between. The CDR3 loop reads CASSHDNSWGNTIYF. The CDR3 DNA reads TGTGCCAGCAGCCACGACAACTCGTGGGGAAACACCATATATTTT. The variable domain in full, with the rest retrieved from reference TRBV9 and TRBJ1-3, is DSGVTQTPKHLITATGQRVTLRCSPRSGDLSVYWYQQSLDQGLQFLIQYYNGEERAKGNILERFSAQQFPDLHSELNLSSLELGDSALYFCASSHDNSWGNTIYFGEGSWLTVV.

This chain joins TRBV7-8 and TRBJ2-1; 9 positions match TRBD2. Trimming cost V 5 bases and J 5 bases; bases outside gene matches: 13. The CDR3 extends over 17 amino acids. Germline CDR1 and CDR2: SGHVS and FQNEAQ. The CDR3 sequence is CASSASVAGVQDNEQFF. The DNA for the CDR3 is TGTGCCAGCAGCGCCTCTGTAGCGGGAGTTCAGGACAATGAGCAGTTCTTC.

The gene calls are TRBV7-2 and TRBJ2-7, with TRBD2 as a possible D gene (6 bases). The V gene lost 8 bases and the J gene lost 2 bases, with 16 bases spanning the gap. Germline V gene data show CDR1 as SGHTA and CDR2 as FQGNSA. This CDR3 spans 14 amino acids. CDR3 protein: CASVEREYPYEQYF. The CDR3 DNA reads TGTGCCAGCGTTGAACGGGAGTATCCCTACGAGCAGTACTTC.

The chain combines TRBV15 with TRBJ2-7, with TRBD2 matching over 11 bases. Losses at the gene ends were 0 bases for V and 6 bases for J; bases not matched to a gene: 22. This CDR3 has 21 residues. Germline V lookup: CDR1 LNHNV, CDR2 YYDKDF (reference sequence). CDR3 coding DNA: TGTGCCACCAGCAGAGAGAGGTTACTAGCGGGAGAATCTAAGTCTAACTGCGAGCAGTACTTC. It codes for CATSRERLLAGESKSNCEQYF.

The gene calls are TRBV19 and TRBJ2-7; D remains unclear. The germline gives CDR1 LNHDA, CDR2 SQIVND (reference sequence). The CDR3 totals 14 residues. The V and J ends lost 3 bases and 1 base respectively, with 10 bases between them. This CDR3 reads CASSMPGYSYEQYF. In DNA form, the CDR3 reads TGTGCCAGTAGTATGCCAGGCTATTCCTACGAGCAGTACTTC. The variable domain in full, with the rest retrieved from reference TRBV19 and TRBJ2-7, is DGGITQSPKYLFRKEGQNVTLSCEQNLNHDAMYWYRQDPGQGLRLIYYSQIVNDFQKGDIAEGYSVSREKKESFPLTVTSAQKNPTAFYLCASSMPGYSYEQYFGPGTRLTVT.

The rearrangement joins TRBV7-2 to TRBJ1-1; TRBD1 matches 7 bases. This CDR3 spans 15 amino acids. Unmatched junction bases numbered 8, after V lost 5 bases and J lost 2 bases. The germline gives CDR1 SGHTA, CDR2 FQGNSA. This chain's CDR3 is CASSSQGGINTEAFF. The CDR3 DNA is TGTGCCAGCAGCAGCCAAGGGGGCATCAACACTGAAGCTTTCTTT.

V gene TRBV27 combines with J gene TRBJ2-2; TRBD1 agrees at 9 bases. CDR1 and CDR2 from the germline V gene are MNHEY and SMNVEV (reference sequence). Trimming cost V 5 bases and J 4 bases; bases outside gene matches: 11. CDR3 length: 17 residues. In DNA form, the CDR3 reads TGTGCCAGCAGTCGCCAATGGGACAGGGAATTCACCGGGGAGCTGTTTTTT. Its translation is CASSRQWDREFTGELFF.

CDR3: CASSQGGGGYGYTF. Written as DNA, the CDR3 is TGCGCCAGCAGCCAAGGGGGGGGTGGCTATGGCTACACCTTC. V gene TRBV4-3 combines with J gene TRBJ1-2; possibly TRBD1 for D (5 bases). CDR1 is LGHNA and CDR2 is YSLEER in the germline V gene. The CDR3 has 14 residues. V was clipped by 1 base and J by 4 bases, with 10 bases between them.

As regards this clone: Other DNA sequences in this sample translate to the same CDR3. The rearrangement uses TRBV9 and TRBJ2-7; 13 bases fit TRBD2. After removal of 3 bases from V and 3 bases from J, the junction contained 3 bases not matched to a gene. The germline V gene has CDR1 SGDLS and CDR2 YYNGEE. The CDR3 runs 15 residues. The CDR3 here is CASSETSGRIYEQYF. The CDR3 DNA sequence: TGTGCCAGCAGCGAGACTAGCGGGAGGATCTACGAGCAGTACTTC.

V gene TRBV27 combines with J gene TRBJ2-1; 12 bases fit TRBD2. In germline, CDR1 is MNHEY, CDR2 SMNVEV (reference sequence). The CDR3 runs 17 residues. The V segment lost 3 bases and the J segment 1 base; nucleotides outside the gene matches: 4. The CDR3 sequence is CASSFPGTSGSYNEQFF. In DNA, the CDR3 is TGTGCCAGCAGTTTTCCCGGGACTAGCGGGTCCTACAATGAGCAGTTCTTC.

V gene TRBV5-4 combines with J gene TRBJ2-6, with 7 bases identical to TRBD1. The CDR3 spans 17 residues. Germline CDR1 and CDR2: SGHNT and YYREEE (reference sequence). After removal of 0 bases from V and 4 bases from J, the junction contained 7 bases not matched to a gene. The DNA of the CDR3 is TGTGCCAGCAGCTTGGAACTGACAGGGTCGGGGGCCAACGTCCTGACTTTC. Its protein product is CASSLELTGSGANVLTF.

The J gene is TRBJ1-6, the V gene TRBV15; TRBD1 might be the D (6 bases). Germline CDR1 LNHNV, CDR2 YYDKDF (reference sequence). The CDR3 runs to 13 residues. Deletions cut 0 bases from V and 10 bases from J, with 7 bases between. For the CDR3, the DNA is TGTGCCACCAGCAGAGAGACAGGATCACCCCTCCACTTT. Protein product: CATSRETGSPLHF.

The genes are TRBV27 and TRBJ1-6, with D unresolved. The CDR3 is 14 residues long. The V gene lost 6 bases and the J gene lost 8 bases, with 14 bases spanning the gap. CDR1 MNHEY and CDR2 SMNVEV come from the germline V gene (reference sequence). The CDR3 sequence is CASSPGGSDSPLHF. CDR3 coding DNA: TGTGCCAGCAGCCCGGGAGGGAGCGATTCACCCCTCCACTTT.

V and J are TRBV5-5 and TRBJ2-7, with D possibly matching TRBD2 (6 bases). This CDR3 is built from 17 residues. Trimming removed 3 bases at V and 5 bases at J, with 24 bases between. Germline CDR1 is SGHKS and CDR2 is YYEKEE (reference sequence). The CDR3 sequence: CASSWRTDSPGRHEQYF. The DNA for the CDR3 is TGTGCCAGCAGCTGGAGGACTGACAGCCCGGGGAGGCACGAGCAGTACTTC.

The sample holds one count of this clone. This chain joins TRBV28 and TRBJ2-7, with TRBD1 as a possible D gene (5 bases). This CDR3 is 13 amino acids long. V gave up 3 bases and J gave up 3 bases, with 9 bases separating them. From germline, CDR1 is MDHEN and CDR2 SYDVKM. The CDR3 DNA is TGTGCCAGCAGTTTTCTGGGGCTCTACGAGCAGTACTTC. It specifies CASSFLGLYEQYF.

The CDR3 DNA reads TGTGCCAGCGCGGGAGGGACAGCGAGTAGTCTCCCCCAGCATTTT. Translation: CASAGGTASSLPQHF. This chain connects TRBV6-5 to TRBJ1-5; 7 positions agree with TRBD1. The germline V gene encodes CDR1 MNHEY and CDR2 SVGAGI. This CDR3 contains 15 residues. After removal of 8 bases from V and 10 bases from J, the junction contained 17 bases not matched to a gene.

This chain joins TRBV7-2 and TRBJ2-7; D call uncertain. The V and J ends lost 3 bases and 2 bases respectively, with 11 bases between them. The CDR3 spans 14 residues. Germline-derived CDR1 and CDR2 are SGHTA and FQGNSA. DNA for the CDR3: TGTGCCAGCAGCTTGAGTCCTACCCCCTACGAGCAGTACTTC. This sequence encodes CASSLSPTPYEQYF. Variable domain in full (rest from reference TRBV7-2 and TRBJ2-7): GAGVSQSPSNKVTEKGKDVELRCDPISGHTALYWYRQSLGQGLEFLIYFQGNSAPDKSGLPSDRFSAERTGGSVSTLTIQRTQQEDSAVYLCASSLSPTPYEQYFGPGTRLTVT.

The gene calls are TRBV19 and TRBJ2-5; 12 bases map to TRBD2. The CDR3 totals 18 residues. Germline loops: CDR1 LNHDA, CDR2 SQIVND (reference sequence). With 4 bases clipped from V and 5 bases from J, the junction kept 14 bases outside the gene matches. The CDR3 spells CASSTLSGLAGMWETQYF. The CDR3 nucleotides read TGTGCCAGTAGTACGCTTTCCGGACTAGCGGGGATGTGGGAGACCCAGTACTTC.

This clone has only one observation. V is TRBV5-1 and J is TRBJ1-4; a possible D gene is TRBD1 (5 bases). This CDR3 comprises 14 residues. Trimming shortened V by 1 base and J by 8 bases, and 12 bases separated the two germline ends. The germline CDR1 and CDR2 sequences are SGHRS and YFSETQ. DNA for the CDR3: TGCGCCAGCAGCTTGAAGGGCAGGGAAGAAAAACTGTTTTTT. It specifies CASSLKGREEKLFF.

V is TRBV20-1 and J is TRBJ1-2; D not certain. This CDR3 has 11 residues. Germline assignment: CDR1 DFQATT and CDR2 SNEGSKA (reference sequence). The V end was cut by 1 base, the J end by 7 bases, with 7 bases between. CDR3 sequence: CSARVTGGYTF. CDR3 nucleotides: TGCAGTGCTAGAGTCACTGGTGGCTACACCTTC.

The genes are TRBV2 and TRBJ2-1; 9 positions match TRBD1. The CDR3 consists of 15 residues. Germline-derived CDR1 and CDR2 are SNHLY and FYNNEI. V was pared by 5 bases and J by 10 bases, with 12 bases of the junction left unmatched. CDR3 DNA sequence: TGTGCCAGCAGTCCAGCAGGGACAGGGATAGGGGAGCAGTTCTTC. It translates to CASSPAGTGIGEQFF. The full variable domain, with the rest looked up from reference TRBV2 and TRBJ2-1, is EPEVTQTPSHQVTQMGQEVILRCVPISNHLYFYWYRQILGQKVEFLVSFYNNEISEKSEIFDDQFSVERPDGSNFTLKIRSTKLEDSAMYFCASSPAGTGIGEQFFGPGTRLTVL.